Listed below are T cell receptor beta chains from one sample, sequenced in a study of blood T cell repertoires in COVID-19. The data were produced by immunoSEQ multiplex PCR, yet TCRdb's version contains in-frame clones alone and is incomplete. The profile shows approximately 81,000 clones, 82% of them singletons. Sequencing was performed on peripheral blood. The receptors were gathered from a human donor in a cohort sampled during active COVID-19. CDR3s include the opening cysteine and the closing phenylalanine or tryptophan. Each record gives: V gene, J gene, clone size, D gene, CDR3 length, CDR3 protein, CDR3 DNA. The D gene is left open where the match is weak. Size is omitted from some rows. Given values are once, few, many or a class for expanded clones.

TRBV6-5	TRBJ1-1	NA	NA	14	CASSYSGRDTEAFF	TGTGCCAGCAGTTACTCAGGGCGGGACACTGAAGCTTTCTTT
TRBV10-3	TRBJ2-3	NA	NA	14	CAISGLASTDTQYF	TGTGCCATCAGTGGGTTAGCGAGTACCGATACGCAGTATTTT
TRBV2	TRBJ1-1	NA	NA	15	CASSEVVRGNTEAFF	TGTGCCAGCAGTGAAGTTGTCAGGGGGAACACTGAAGCTTTCTTT
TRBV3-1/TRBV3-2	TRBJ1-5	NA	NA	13	CASSTSGGKTQHF	TGTGCCAGCAGCACCTCGGGAGGCAAGACCCAGCATTTT
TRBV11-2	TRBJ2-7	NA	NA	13	CASSSDSNYEQYF	TGTGCCAGCAGCTCAGATTCCAACTACGAGCAGTACTTC
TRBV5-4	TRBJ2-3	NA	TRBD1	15	CASSPRDRGTDTQYF	TGTGCCAGCAGTCCTCGGGACAGGGGAACAGATACGCAGTATTTT
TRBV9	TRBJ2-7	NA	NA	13	CASSQLQGYEQYF	TGTGCCAGCAGCCAATTACAGGGATACGAGCAGTACTTC
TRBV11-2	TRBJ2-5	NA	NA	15	CASSLVYPSRETQYF	TGTGCCAGCAGCTTAGTTTATCCGTCTAGAGAGACCCAGTACTTC
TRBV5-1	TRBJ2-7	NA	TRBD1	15	CASSPRTGGSYEQYF	TGCGCCAGCAGCCCCCGGACAGGGGGCTCCTACGAGCAGTACTTC
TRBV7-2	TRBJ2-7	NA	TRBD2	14	CASRAMGGAYEQYF	TGTGCCAGCAGGGCAATGGGGGGGGCCTACGAGCAGTACTTC
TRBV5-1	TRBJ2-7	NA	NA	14	CASSHGGPGVEQYF	TGCGCCAGCAGCCATGGAGGCCCCGGGGTCGAGCAGTACTTC
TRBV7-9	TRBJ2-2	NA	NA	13	CASSLEGNGELFF	TGTGCCAGCAGCTTAGAGGGGAACGGGGAGCTGTTTTTT
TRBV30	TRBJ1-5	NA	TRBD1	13	CAWGTGGNQPQHF	TGTGCCTGGGGGACAGGGGGTAATCAGCCCCAGCATTTT
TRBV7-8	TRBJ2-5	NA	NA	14	CASSTGTSQETQYF	TGTGCCAGCAGCACCGGGACTTCACAAGAGACCCAGTACTTC
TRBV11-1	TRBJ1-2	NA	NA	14	CASSPRQNNYGYTF	TGTGCCAGCAGCCCCCGACAGAATAACTATGGCTACACCTTC
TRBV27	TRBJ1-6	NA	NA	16	CASSRVVGGGNSPLHF	TGTGCCAGCAGTCGAGTGGTCGGCGGGGGTAATTCACCCCTCCACTTT
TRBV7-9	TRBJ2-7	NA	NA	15	CASSLVGVRSYEQYF	TGTGCCAGCAGCTTAGTAGGGGTGAGGTCCTACGAGCAGTACTTC
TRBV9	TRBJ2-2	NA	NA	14	CASSVANSGGELFF	TGTGCCAGCAGCGTTGCAAATTCGGGCGGGGAGCTGTTTTTT
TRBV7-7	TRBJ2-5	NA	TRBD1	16	CASSLGPLGTEETQYF	TGTGCTAGCAGCTTAGGCCCCCTCGGGACAGAGGAGACCCAGTACTTC
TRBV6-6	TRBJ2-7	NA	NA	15	CASSYLGSIGDEQYF	TGTGCCAGCAGTTACCTAGGGAGTATAGGAGACGAGCAGTACTTC
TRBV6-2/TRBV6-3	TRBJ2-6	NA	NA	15	CASSFPGAGANVLTF	TGTGCCAGCAGTTTCCCAGGGGCTGGGGCCAACGTCCTGACTTTC
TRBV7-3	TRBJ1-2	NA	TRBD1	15	CASSLNRDRGGGYTF	TGTGCCAGCAGCTTAAACCGGGACAGGGGAGGCGGCTACACCTTC
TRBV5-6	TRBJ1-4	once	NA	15	CASSLGGPKNEKLFF	TGTGCCAGCAGCTTGGGAGGCCCGAAAAATGAAAAACTGTTTTTT
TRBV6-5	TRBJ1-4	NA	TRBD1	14	CASSWLQGNEKLFF	TGTGCCAGCAGTTGGCTACAGGGGAATGAAAAACTGTTTTTT
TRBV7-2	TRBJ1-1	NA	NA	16	CASSSRSVAWDTEAFF	TGTGCCAGCAGCTCCAGAAGCGTGGCGTGGGACACTGAAGCTTTCTTT
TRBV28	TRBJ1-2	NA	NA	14	CASSPSYPNYGYTF	TGTGCCAGCAGTCCGAGTTACCCCAACTATGGCTACACCTTC
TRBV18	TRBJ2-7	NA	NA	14	CASSPPRAPFEQYF	TGTGCCAGCTCACCACCGAGGGCCCCCTTTGAGCAGTACTTC
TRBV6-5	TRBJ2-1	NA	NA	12	CASSPEGRGQFF	TGTGCCAGCAGTCCGGAGGGGCGGGGGCAGTTCTTC
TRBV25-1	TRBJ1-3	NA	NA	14	CASSSAGTGNTIYF	TGTGCCAGCAGTAGCGCGGGAACTGGAAACACCATATATTTT
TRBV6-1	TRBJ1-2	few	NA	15	CASSEARGTNYGYTF	TGTGCCAGCAGTGAAGCCCGGGGAACTAACTATGGCTACACCTTC
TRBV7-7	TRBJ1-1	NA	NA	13	CASSFRVNTEAFF	TGTGCTAGCAGTTTCAGGGTTAACACTGAAGCTTTCTTT
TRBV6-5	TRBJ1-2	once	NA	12	CASTVPLRSYTF	TGTGCCAGCACCGTACCCTTGCGGAGCTACACCTTC
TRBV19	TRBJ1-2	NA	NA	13	CASSPSIVYGYTF	TGTGCCAGTAGTCCTAGCATCGTCTATGGCTACACCTTC
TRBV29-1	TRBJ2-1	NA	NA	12	CSVGSSYNEQFF	TGCAGCGTTGGCAGCTCCTACAATGAGCAGTTCTTC
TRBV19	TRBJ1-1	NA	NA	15	CASKRTVTMNTEAFF	TGTGCCAGTAAAAGGACAGTTACCATGAACACTGAAGCTTTCTTT
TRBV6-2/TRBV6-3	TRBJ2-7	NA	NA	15	CASSYLSGLTYEQYF	TGTGCCAGCAGTTACCTGTCGGGACTTACCTACGAGCAGTACTTC
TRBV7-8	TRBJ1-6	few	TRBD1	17	CASSLRDSPTYNSPLHF	TGTGCCAGCAGCCTGCGGGACAGTCCAACCTATAATTCACCCCTCCACTTT
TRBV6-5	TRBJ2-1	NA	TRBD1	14	CASSYPGQGGFQFF	TGTGCCAGCAGTTACCCGGGACAGGGGGGATTTCAGTTCTTC
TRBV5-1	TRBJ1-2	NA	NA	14	CASSPNSGSHGYTF	TGCGCCAGCAGCCCAAACTCAGGTTCTCATGGCTACACCTTC
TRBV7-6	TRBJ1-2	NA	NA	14	CASSLKDSLHGYTF	TGTGCCAGCAGCTTAAAAGACAGTCTGCATGGCTACACCTTC
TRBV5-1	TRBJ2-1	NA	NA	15	CASRGSGSSYNEQFF	TGCGCCAGCAGGGGTTCCGGGAGCTCCTACAATGAGCAGTTCTTC
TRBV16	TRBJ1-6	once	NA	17	CASSQFGLSRRNSPLHF	TGTGCCAGCAGCCAATTTGGGTTATCACGGAGGAATTCACCCCTCCACTTT
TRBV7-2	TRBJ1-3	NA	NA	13	CASSLQGGNTIYF	TGTGCCAGCAGCTTACAGGGTGGAAACACCATATATTTT
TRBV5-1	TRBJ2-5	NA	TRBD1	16	CASSLARGQEEETQYF	TGCGCCAGCAGCTTGGCCCGCGGACAGGAGGAGGAGACCCAGTACTTC
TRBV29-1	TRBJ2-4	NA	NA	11	CSVEGGDIQYF	TGCAGCGTTGAAGGGGGCGACATTCAGTACTTC
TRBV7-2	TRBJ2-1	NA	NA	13	CASSLGTRERQFF	TGTGCCAGCAGCCTGGGAACGAGGGAAAGGCAGTTCTTC
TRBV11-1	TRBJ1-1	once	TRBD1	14	CASSPDRANTEAFF	TGTGCCAGCAGCCCGGACAGGGCGAACACTGAAGCTTTCTTT
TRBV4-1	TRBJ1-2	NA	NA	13	CASSRNQGYGYTF	TGCGCCAGCAGCCGAAACCAGGGCTATGGCTACACCTTC
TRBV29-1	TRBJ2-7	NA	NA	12	CSVEDYSYEQYF	TGCAGCGTTGAGGACTACTCCTACGAGCAGTACTTC
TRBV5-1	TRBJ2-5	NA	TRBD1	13	CASSLDRVGTQYF	TGCGCCAGCAGCTTAGACAGGGTGGGGACCCAGTACTTC
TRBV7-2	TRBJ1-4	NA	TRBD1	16	CASSRQGPLGNEKLFF	TGTGCCAGCAGCAGACAGGGGCCGCTCGGAAATGAAAAACTGTTTTTT
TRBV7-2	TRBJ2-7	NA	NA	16	CASSLHTRGATYEQYF	TGTGCCAGCAGCTTACATACCCGGGGGGCTACCTACGAGCAGTACTTC
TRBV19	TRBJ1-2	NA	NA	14	CASSPHWENYGYTF	TGTGCCAGTAGCCCTCACTGGGAGAACTATGGCTACACCTTC
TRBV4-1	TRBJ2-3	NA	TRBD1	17	CASSRLPGQGGTDTQYF	TGCGCCAGCAGCCGCCTACCGGGACAGGGGGGAACAGATACGCAGTATTTT
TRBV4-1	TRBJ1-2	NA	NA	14	CASSQRTPPYGYTF	TGCGCCAGCAGCCAGAGGACACCTCCCTATGGCTACACCTTC
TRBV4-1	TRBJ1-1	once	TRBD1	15	CASSTRQGSGTEAFF	TGCGCCAGCAGCACGCGACAGGGAAGTGGGACTGAAGCTTTCTTT